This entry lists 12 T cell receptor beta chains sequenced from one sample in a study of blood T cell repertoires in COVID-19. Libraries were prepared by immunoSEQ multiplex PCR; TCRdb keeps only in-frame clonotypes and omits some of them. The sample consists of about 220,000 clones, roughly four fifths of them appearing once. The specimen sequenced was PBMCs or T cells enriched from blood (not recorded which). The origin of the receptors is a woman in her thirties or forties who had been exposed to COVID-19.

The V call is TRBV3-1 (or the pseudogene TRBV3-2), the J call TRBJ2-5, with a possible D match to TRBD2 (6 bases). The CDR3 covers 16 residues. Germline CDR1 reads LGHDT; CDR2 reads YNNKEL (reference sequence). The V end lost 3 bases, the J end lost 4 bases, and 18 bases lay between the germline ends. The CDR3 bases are TGTGCCAGCAGCCAGCCCCTGGCGGTGGGGGGAGAGACCCAGTACTTC. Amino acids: CASSQPLAVGGETQYF.

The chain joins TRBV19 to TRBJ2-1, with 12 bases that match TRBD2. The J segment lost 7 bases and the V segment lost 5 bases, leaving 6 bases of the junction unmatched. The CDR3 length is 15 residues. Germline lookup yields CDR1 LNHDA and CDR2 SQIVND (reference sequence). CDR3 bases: TGTGCCAGTAGTCCGCTAGCGGGGGGGCCGAATGAGCAGTTCTTC. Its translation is CASSPLAGGPNEQFF.

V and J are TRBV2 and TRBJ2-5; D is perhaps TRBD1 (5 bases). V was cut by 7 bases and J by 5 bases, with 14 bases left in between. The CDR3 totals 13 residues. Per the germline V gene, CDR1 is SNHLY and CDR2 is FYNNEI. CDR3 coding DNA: TGTGCCAGCAACGACCAGGGTGTGGAGACCCAGTACTTC. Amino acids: CASNDQGVETQYF.

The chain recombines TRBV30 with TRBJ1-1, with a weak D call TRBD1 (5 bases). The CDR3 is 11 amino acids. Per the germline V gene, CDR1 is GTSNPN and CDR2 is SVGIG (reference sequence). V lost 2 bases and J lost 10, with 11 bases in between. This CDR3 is CAWSNQGGAFF. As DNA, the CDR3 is TGTGCCTGGAGTAACCAGGGAGGAGCTTTCTTT.

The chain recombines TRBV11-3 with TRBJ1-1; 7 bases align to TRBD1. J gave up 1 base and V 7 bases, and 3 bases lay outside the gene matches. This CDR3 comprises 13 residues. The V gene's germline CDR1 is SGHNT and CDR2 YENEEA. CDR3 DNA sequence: TGTGCCAGCAAGGGGGCTGGGAACACTGAAGCTTTCTTT. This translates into CASKGAGNTEAFF.

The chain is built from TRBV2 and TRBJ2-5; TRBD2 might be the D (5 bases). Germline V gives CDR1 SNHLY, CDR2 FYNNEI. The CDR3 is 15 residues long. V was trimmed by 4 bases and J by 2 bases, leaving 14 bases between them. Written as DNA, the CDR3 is TGTGCCAGCAGTGTTCTGTCAGGCGGGCAAGAGACCCAGTACTTC. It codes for CASSVLSGGQETQYF. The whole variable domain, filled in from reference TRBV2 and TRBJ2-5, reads EPEVTQTPSHQVTQMGQEVILRCVPISNHLYFYWYRQILGQKVEFLVSFYNNEISEKSEIFDDQFSVERPDGSNFTLKIRSTKLEDSAMYFCASSVLSGGQETQYFGPGTRLLVL.

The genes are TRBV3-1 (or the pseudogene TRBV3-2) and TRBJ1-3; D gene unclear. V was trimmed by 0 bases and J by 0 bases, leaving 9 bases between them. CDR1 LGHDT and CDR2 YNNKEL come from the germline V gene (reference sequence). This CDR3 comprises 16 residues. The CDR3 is CASSQDGGVSGNTIYF. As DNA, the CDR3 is TGTGCCAGCAGCCAAGATGGAGGAGTCTCTGGAAACACCATATATTTT.

The CDR3: CASSLYSGYEQFF. In DNA form, the CDR3 reads TGTGCCAGCAGTTTATATTCGGGTTATGAGCAGTTCTTC. The chain uses TRBV28 and TRBJ2-1; no clear D gene. V was trimmed by 1 base and J by 8 bases, leaving 9 bases between them. From germline, CDR1 is MDHEN and CDR2 SYDVKM. The CDR3 contains 13 residues.

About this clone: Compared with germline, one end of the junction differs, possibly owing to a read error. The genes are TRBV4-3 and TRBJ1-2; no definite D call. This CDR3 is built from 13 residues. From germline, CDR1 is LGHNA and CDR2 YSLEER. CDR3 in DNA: TGCGCCAGCGGCCAAGGAGTTGACTATGGCTACACCTTC. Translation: CASGQGVDYGYTF.

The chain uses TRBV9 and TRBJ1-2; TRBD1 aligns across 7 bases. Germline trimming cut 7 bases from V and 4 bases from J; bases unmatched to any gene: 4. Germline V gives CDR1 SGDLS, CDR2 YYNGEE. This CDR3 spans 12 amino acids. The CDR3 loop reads CASEGAGYGYTF. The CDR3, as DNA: TGTGCCAGCGAGGGGGCTGGCTATGGCTACACCTTC.

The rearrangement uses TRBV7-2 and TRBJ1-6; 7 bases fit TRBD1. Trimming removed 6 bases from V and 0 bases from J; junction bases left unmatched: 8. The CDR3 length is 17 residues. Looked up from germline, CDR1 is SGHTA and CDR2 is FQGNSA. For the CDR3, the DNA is TGTGCCAGCAGTCGCGACAGGGCGAGCTCCTATAATTCACCCCTCCACTTT. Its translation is CASSRDRASSYNSPLHF.

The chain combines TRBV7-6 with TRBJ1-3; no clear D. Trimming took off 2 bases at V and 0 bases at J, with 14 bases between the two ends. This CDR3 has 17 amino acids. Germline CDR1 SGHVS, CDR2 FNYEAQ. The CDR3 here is CASSLSVGRLSGNTIYF. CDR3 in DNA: TGTGCCAGCAGCTTAAGTGTTGGCAGACTCTCTGGAAACACCATATATTTT.